This T cell receptor beta chain was captured in a study of CD8+ T cells in alopecia areata. Study-level information: Donors of skin were C3H/HeJ mice aged about 6-13 months with spontaneous alopecia, and recipients were roughly 7-11-week-old female C3H/HeJ mice.

Notes on this clone: Its antigen is currently unknown. The gene names given are mouse names. The CDR3 end lies 4 residues beyond the end of the read and is filled in from the germline J gene. The same CDR3 can be traced to other DNA sequences in this sample.

Sorting relied on CD4, CD8alpha, NKG2D, NKG2ACE and other markers applied to pooled cutaneous lymph node cells. In each case, RNA was isolated and then reverse transcribed into cDNA as the sequencing template. Profiled with immunoSEQ multiplex PCR; TCRdb holds only in-frame clones, not every one. The sample has around 300,000 clones, none seen only once. Germline CDR1 is FNHDT and CDR2 is SITEND (reference sequence). CDR3 length: 16 residues. Unmatched junction bases numbered 4, after V lost 2 bases and J lost 0 bases. General study points: Affected scalp, especially in alopecia totalis/universalis, had a higher clonality than normal scalp did.

The clonotype was recovered from a C3H/HeJ mouse with alopecia areata. As its MHC haplotype, the strain has H2-k. Material for sequencing was CD4+ T cells sorted from a lymph node. The genes are TRBV19 and TRBJ2-3; TRBD2 matches 9 bases. The CDR3 here is CASSIPTGGSAETLYF. Partial CDR3 DNA: TGTGCCAGCAGTATCCCGACTGGGGGTAGTGCAGAA.